Sequencing of this TCR beta chain was carried out in a study of T cell responses to AZD1222 COVID-19 vaccine. Across the study: Second-dose recipients at about 4 or about 12 weeks were treated as one pooled group. Study outcomes and limitations: Baseline serostatus was positive in only a handful of AZD1222 recipients.

V shed 7 bases and J shed 5 bases, with 9 bases lying between them. This CDR3 has 13 amino acids. The protocol was immunoSEQ multiplex PCR, while the TCRdb copy is restricted to in-frame clones and leaves out a portion. This sample has more than 100,000 clones, with around 90% found just once. This clone has only a few counts. What it recognizes is unknown. Material: peripheral blood, obtained on day 0 of AZD1222 vaccination. The source is an adult in good health. The J gene is TRBJ1-6, the V gene TRBV12-3 or TRBV12-4, with D tentatively TRBD1 (5 bases). The CDR3 region has the DNA TGTGCCAGCAACCAGGGACATAATTCACCCCTCCACTTT. Its translation: CASNQGHNSPLHF.